The 21 T cell receptor beta chains listed next were all sequenced from one sample in a study of OX40 agonist ivuxolimab in advanced cancers. The data were produced by immunoSEQ multiplex PCR, yet TCRdb's version contains in-frame clones alone and is incomplete. This sample has tens of thousands of clones; about four fifths occur once, and the top ten carry about a fifth. The sample consisted of CD4+ or CD8+ T cells sorted from blood, taken in a trial of the OX40 agonist ivuxolimab. The receptors derive from an adult with an advanced solid tumor such as melanoma, head and neck, liver or kidney cancer.

V is TRBV28 and J is TRBJ2-1, with 11 bases identical to TRBD2. The CDR3 covers 16 residues. Germline loops: CDR1 MDHEN, CDR2 SYDVKM. V dropped 0 bases and J dropped 6; count of bases not matched to a gene: 4. DNA of the CDR3: TGTGCCAGCAGTTTATGGCAGGGACTAGCGGTCAATGAGCAGTTCTTC. It encodes CASSLWQGLAVNEQFF.

The CDR3 here is CASSGLATSGTDTQYF. The CDR3 DNA reads TGTGCCAGCTCTGGACTAGCGACGTCTGGCACAGATACGCAGTATTTT. V is TRBV18 and J is TRBJ2-3, with TRBD2 matching over 9 bases. The CDR3 sequence is 16 residues long. Germline V gene lookup returns CDR1 KGHSH and CDR2 LQKENI. V lost 6 bases and J lost 1; bases outside the gene matches: 8.

The chain is built from TRBV4-1 and TRBJ2-2, with D tentatively TRBD1 (5 bases). Trimming pared 0 bases from V and 7 bases from J, leaving 18 bases between. Per the germline V gene, CDR1 is MGHRA and CDR2 is YSYEKL. This CDR3 comprises 17 residues. The CDR3 loop is CASSQEGPGTTVGELFF. CDR3 DNA sequence: TGCGCCAGCAGCCAAGAGGGGCCGGGTACGACCGTCGGGGAGCTGTTTTTT.

This clone was seen a single time. The rearrangement links TRBV9 to TRBJ2-2, with 7 positions matching TRBD2. Germline CDR1 and CDR2: SGDLS and YYNGEE. Unmatched junction bases numbered 2, after V lost 0 bases and J lost 0 bases. CDR3 size: 16 residues. The CDR3 region has the DNA TGTGCCAGCAGCGTAGGGGCGGGAGCGAACACCGGGGAGCTGTTTTTT. It specifies CASSVGAGANTGELFF.

The J gene is TRBJ2-5, the V gene TRBV7-2; D not resolved. The V gene lost 2 bases and the J gene lost 3 bases, with 7 bases spanning the gap. There are 13 residues in the CDR3. CDR1 is SGHTA, CDR2 FQGNSA, per germline. Here the CDR3 DNA reads TGTGCCAGCAGCTTAACTAACAAAGAGACCCAGTACTTC. It encodes CASSLTNKETQYF.

This clone was found once. This chain connects TRBV27 to TRBJ2-3, with TRBD2 matching 13 bases. The junction had 2 bases not matched to a gene; V was cut back by 3 bases and J by 11 bases. The germline V gene has CDR1 MNHEY and CDR2 SMNVEV (reference sequence). The CDR3 runs 13 residues. The chain's CDR3 is CASSFRTSGGQYF. DNA of the CDR3: TGTGCCAGCAGTTTTCGGACTAGCGGGGGGCAGTATTTT.

V and J are TRBV9 and TRBJ1-6; D unresolved. Trimming took off 0 bases at V and 0 bases at J, with 13 bases between the two ends. CDR1 is SGDLS and CDR2 is YYNGEE in the germline V gene. The CDR3 has 18 residues. The CDR3 bases are TGTGCCAGCAGCGTAGCTACTGGAGAAAGCTCCTATAATTCACCCCTCCACTTT. Translated: CASSVATGESSYNSPLHF.

This clone has just one count. J is TRBJ1-2 and V is TRBV19, with TRBD1 identical over 8 bases. This CDR3 comprises 16 residues. With V trimmed by 4 bases and J by 2 bases, 9 bases remained unmatched. CDR1 and CDR2 (germline): LNHDA, SQIVND (reference sequence). CDR3 in DNA: TGTGCCAGTAGTACCATATCCAGGGGGCTAAACTATGGCTACACCTTC. It specifies CASSTISRGLNYGYTF.

This clone has only a few counts. CDR3 DNA: TGTGCCAGCAGCCTCGGACGTAACTCCTACGAGCAGTACTTC. It specifies CASSLGRNSYEQYF. The V gene is TRBV9, the J gene TRBJ2-7; D gene ambiguous. The V and J ends lost 4 bases and 0 bases respectively, with 11 bases between them. Germline V gives CDR1 SGDLS, CDR2 YYNGEE. This CDR3 contains 14 residues.

The chain is built from TRBV2 and TRBJ2-4; D possibly matches TRBD1 or TRBD2 (5 bases each). Trimming removed 6 bases from V and 0 bases from J, with 15 bases in between. This CDR3 spans 16 amino acids. The V gene's germline CDR1 is SNHLY and CDR2 FYNNEI. CDR3: CASRRGTARAKNIQYF. Here the CDR3 DNA reads TGTGCCAGCAGAAGAGGGACGGCGCGAGCCAAAAACATTCAGTACTTC.

V usage is TRBV28 and J usage is TRBJ2-7; 7 bases fit TRBD1. There are 15 residues in the CDR3. The germline V gene has CDR1 MDHEN and CDR2 SYDVKM. Trimming removed 6 bases from V and 0 bases from J; junction bases left unmatched: 8. DNA for the CDR3: TGTGCCAGCAGCTCCGGGACAGCCTACTCCTACGAGCAGTACTTC. Translated, it gives CASSSGTAYSYEQYF. The whole variable domain, remainder taken from reference TRBV28 and TRBJ2-7, is DVKVTQSSRYLVKRTGEKVFLECVQDMDHENMFWYRQDPGLGLRLIYFSYDVKMKEKGDIPEGYSVSREKKERFSLILESASTNQTSMYLCASSSGTAYSYEQYFGPGTRLTVT.

The chain joins TRBV6-1 to TRBJ1-1; D perhaps matches TRBD1 (5 bases). CDR3 size: 16 residues. Trimming pared 4 bases from V and 4 bases from J, leaving 19 bases between. The germline gives CDR1 MNHNS, CDR2 SASEGT. The CDR3 loop is CASSVIPLGGGTEAFF. CDR3 DNA: TGTGCCAGCAGTGTAATACCCCTAGGCGGGGGCACTGAAGCTTTCTTT.

This chain connects TRBV10-2 to TRBJ2-6, with D possibly being TRBD2 (6 bases). The CDR3 extends over 12 amino acids. The germline V gene encodes CDR1 WSHSY and CDR2 SAAADI. With 6 bases removed from V and 9 bases from J, the gap between germline ends came to 9 bases. CDR3 sequence: CASRGGDNVLTF. The CDR3 DNA reads as TGCGCCAGCAGGGGGGGTGACAACGTCCTGACTTTC.

The sample holds one count of this clone. CDR3 loop: CASSAGRGYSETQYF. The CDR3 DNA reads TGTGCCAGCAGTGCTGGCAGGGGATATTCGGAGACCCAGTACTTC. The chain uses TRBV2 and TRBJ2-5, with D possibly being TRBD1 (6 bases). V lost 4 bases, J lost 5 bases, and 17 bases lay in between. The length of the CDR3 is 15 residues. Germline CDR1 SNHLY, CDR2 FYNNEI.

The DNA of the CDR3 is TGTGCCAGCAGTTCCGCCCCAGGGGGCTCTGGAAACACCATATATTTT. Translated, it gives CASSSAPGGSGNTIYF. This chain uses TRBV28 with TRBJ1-3, with 7 positions matching TRBD1. The CDR3 is 16 amino acids. The V gene's germline CDR1 is MDHEN and CDR2 SYDVKM. With 4 bases clipped from V and 0 bases from J, the junction kept 6 bases outside the gene matches.

This chain links TRBV9 with TRBJ2-7; 7 nucleotides agree with TRBD1. J lost 3 bases, V lost 4 bases, and 7 bases had no gene match. Germline loops: CDR1 SGDLS, CDR2 YYNGEE. The CDR3 sequence is 14 residues long. CDR3 in DNA: TGTGCCAGCAGCCCCACGACAGGGAGCTACGAGCAGTACTTC. Protein sequence: CASSPTTGSYEQYF.

There are a few counts of this clone. The chain links TRBV7-9 to TRBJ2-7; D gene unclear. This CDR3 region has 15 residues. Germline lookup yields CDR1 SEHNR and CDR2 FQNEAQ (reference sequence). V was shortened by 7 bases and J by 0 bases, with 16 bases between the two germline ends. The CDR3 DNA sequence: TGTGCCAGCACCAATCGAGGCAGCCCCTCCTACGAGCAGTACTTC. This encodes CASTNRGSPSYEQYF.

The chain uses TRBV15 and TRBJ2-1, with a weak D call TRBD1 (5 bases). The CDR3 is made up of 13 amino acids. V lost 0 bases and J lost 9, with 9 bases in between. In germline, CDR1 is LNHNV, CDR2 YYDKDF (reference sequence). CDR3 nucleotides: TGTGCCACCAGCAGAGATCGTGGGGCTGAGCAGTTCTTC. Translated, it gives CATSRDRGAEQFF.

This clone has just a few counts. The rearrangement joins TRBV5-1 to TRBJ2-1, with D tentatively TRBD2 (6 bases). Per the germline V gene, CDR1 is SGHRS and CDR2 is YFSETQ. The CDR3 has 15 amino acids. Trimming shortened V by 1 base and J by 0 bases, and 8 bases separated the two germline ends. The CDR3 region is CASSLLADSYNEQFF. For the CDR3, the DNA is TGCGCCAGCAGCTTGTTAGCGGACTCCTACAATGAGCAGTTCTTC. The entire variable domain, with the rest obtained from reference TRBV5-1 and TRBJ2-1, is as follows: KAGVTQTPRYLIKTRGQQVTLSCSPISGHRSVSWYQQTPGQGLQFLFEYFSETQRNKGNFPGRFSGRQFSNSRSEMNVSTLELGDSALYLCASSLLADSYNEQFFGPGTRLTVL.

This clone was counted a single time. The chain joins TRBV6-1 to TRBJ1-6; the D gene is possibly TRBD1 (5 bases). Germline CDR1 is MNHNS and CDR2 is SASEGT. Trimming left V 2 bases short and J 5 bases short, with 22 bases between. CDR3 length equals 19 residues. CDR3 nucleotide sequence: TGTGCCAGCAGTGAAATGGGGGACCCCAAGGGGCTACATAATTCACCCCTCCACTTT. Translation: CASSEMGDPKGLHNSPLHF.

V usage is TRBV28 and J usage is TRBJ2-3; TRBD2 agrees at 9 bases. With V trimmed by 4 bases and J by 0 bases, 8 bases remained unmatched. Germline V gene lookup returns CDR1 MDHEN and CDR2 SYDVKM. The CDR3 consists of 17 residues. The CDR3 is CASSSRPGTSSTDTQYF. The CDR3 DNA reads as TGTGCCAGCAGTTCCCGTCCCGGGACTAGCAGCACAGATACGCAGTATTTT.